These 8 T cell receptor beta chains originate from one sample sequenced in a study of early T cells in non-severe SARS-CoV-2 infection. TCRdb re-called the 5' RACE reads with MiXCR, one entry per CDR3 protein. Of roughly 35,000 distinct CDR3 sequences in the sample, around 9% were seen once. The sample consisted of whole blood. The receptor set was obtained from an adult who was a healthcare worker with PCR-confirmed SARS-CoV-2 infection or an uninfected control (not recorded which).

Only a few counts were recorded for this clonotype. This rearrangement joins TRBV12-3 or TRBV12-4 to TRBJ2-3; TRBD2 matches at 9 bases. The CDR3 runs 14 residues. Trimming took 8 bases from V and 6 from J; bases not matched to a gene: 9. DNA of the CDR3: TGTGCCAGCTCTATCAGCGGGGGGATTGATACGCAGTATTTT. Amino acid sequence: CASSISGGIDTQYF.

This clonotype has at least ten counts. V gene TRBV4-1 combines with J gene TRBJ2-1; D unresolved. The V gene lost 0 bases and the J gene lost 0 bases, with 9 bases spanning the gap. Germline loops: CDR1 MGHRA, CDR2 YSYEKL. CDR3 length: 16 amino acids. The CDR3 loop is CASSQEVGISYNEQFF. As DNA, the CDR3 is TGCGCCAGCAGCCAAGAGGTGGGGATCTCCTACAATGAGCAGTTCTTC.

This clonotype was counted at least ten times. The chain joins TRBV11-2 to TRBJ1-1; D may be TRBD1 (6 bases). V lost 6 bases, J lost 3 bases, and 20 bases lay in between. CDR1 and CDR2 (germline): SGHAT, FQNNGV. This CDR3 region has 16 residues. The chain's CDR3 is CASSRGQGIVDTEAFF. Here the CDR3 DNA reads TGTGCCAGCAGTCGGGGGCAGGGAATCGTAGACACTGAAGCTTTCTTT.

The genes are TRBV7-9 and TRBJ2-1; D is perhaps TRBD1 (6 bases). Deletions cut 3 bases from V and 5 bases from J, with 14 bases between. The CDR3 runs to 15 residues. The germline gives CDR1 SEHNR, CDR2 FQNEAQ (reference sequence). This CDR3 is CASSFRKKGDNEQFF. The CDR3 DNA follows: TGTGCCAGCAGCTTCAGGAAAAAGGGGGACAATGAGCAGTTCTTC.

A few counts support this clonotype. The CDR3 here is CSARPGTGTYEQYF. The DNA of the CDR3 is TGCAGTGCTAGACCCGGGACAGGAACCTACGAGCAGTACTTC. The gene calls are TRBV20-1 and TRBJ2-7; 8 bases fit TRBD1. V was clipped by 2 bases and J by 2 bases; unmatched bases: 5. Germline V lookup: CDR1 DFQATT, CDR2 SNEGSKA (reference sequence). This CDR3 has 14 amino acids.

This clonotype was seen at least ten times. V and J are TRBV9 and TRBJ2-5; D not certain. Germline V gene data show CDR1 as SGDLS and CDR2 as YYNGEE. The V end lost 4 bases, the J end lost 0 bases, and 13 bases lay between the germline ends. CDR3 length: 15 residues. CDR3 residues: CASSPPGSYQETQYF. The DNA of the CDR3 is TGTGCCAGCAGCCCCCCCGGTTCGTACCAAGAGACCCAGTACTTC.

This clonotype showed up many times. This chain links TRBV4-2 with TRBJ1-2; D unresolved. The V gene's germline CDR1 is LGHNA and CDR2 YNFKEQ. This CDR3 spans 12 amino acids. The V gene lost 0 bases and the J gene lost 4 bases, with 3 bases spanning the gap. CDR3 coding DNA: TGTGCCAGCAGCCAAGAGCTCTATGGCTACACCTTC. Translating it yields CASSQELYGYTF.

This clonotype was found a few times. The V and J genes are TRBV19 and TRBJ2-3, with D possibly matching TRBD2 (5 bases). The length of the CDR3 is 13 residues. The germline V and J ends were trimmed by 3 bases and 6 bases, with 10 bases remaining between them. Germline V gene data show CDR1 as LNHDA and CDR2 as SQIVND (reference sequence). As DNA, the CDR3 is TGTGCCAGTAGTATGGACTCGTTCGATACGCAGTATTTT. Translated: CASSMDSFDTQYF.